Following are 11 T cell receptor beta chains from one sample sequenced in a study of T cells in Graves' hyperthyroidism and ophthalmopathy. Amplification of TCR beta CDR3 regions was performed using RNA transcripts as template. A first-round RT-PCR of the TCR CDR3 used the HTBI primer set. MiXCR was run by TCRdb on the multiplex PCR reads, yielding one entry per CDR3 protein. Here the sample spans under 450,000 distinct CDR3 sequences, approximately 18% being singletons. The material sequenced was blood. These receptors came from a woman aged 30 to 39 with Graves' hyperthyroidism that later progressed to Graves' ophthalmopathy.

This clonotype has a handful of counts. V gene TRBV27 combines with J gene TRBJ2-5; D not resolved. CDR1 is MNHEY and CDR2 is SMNVEV in the germline V gene (reference sequence). This CDR3 has 16 amino acids. Trimming removed 0 bases at V and 0 bases at J, with 11 bases between. CDR3 region: CASSLSRGEYQETQYF. The CDR3 coding sequence is TGTGCCAGCAGTTTATCCCGCGGAGAGTACCAAGAGACCCAGTACTTC.

About this clonotype itself: One end of the junction fails to match germline, which may point to a read error. V usage is TRBV19 and J usage is TRBJ2-1, with 10 bases that match TRBD1. Per the germline V gene, CDR1 is LNHDA and CDR2 is SQIVND (reference sequence). The CDR3 length is 16 residues. The CDR3 DNA follows: TGTGCCAGTAGTATCGCCCGGGGACAGGGGCTAGATGAGCGGTTCTTC. Protein product: CASSIARGQGLDERFF.

Concerning this clonotype itself: This may arise from a read error, as a much more abundant clone is one base away. This CDR3 reads CASSQRDFSMDELYF. As DNA, the CDR3 is TGTGCCAGCAGCCAGAGGGATTTTAGCATGGACGAGCTGTACTTC. The genes are TRBV3-1 and TRBJ2-7; D perhaps matches TRBD2 (5 bases). CDR1 and CDR2 from the germline V gene are LGHDT and YNNKEL (reference sequence). There are 15 residues in the CDR3.

This clonotype was seen a few times. The chain combines TRBV30 with TRBJ2-1, with 9 bases aligning to TRBD2. CDR1 and CDR2 from the germline V gene are GTSNPN and SVGIG (reference sequence). This CDR3 has 16 residues. Unmatched junction bases numbered 12, after V lost 0 bases and J lost 9 bases. CDR3 loop: CAWSVGLAMGMAEQFF. The CDR3 DNA follows: TGTGCCTGGAGTGTGGGACTAGCAATGGGAATGGCTGAGCAGTTCTTC.

There are many counts of this clonotype. The chain combines TRBV30 with TRBJ2-5, with D possibly being TRBD1 (5 bases). Trimming stripped 0 bases from V and 4 bases from J, with 12 bases between. The germline gives CDR1 GTSNPN, CDR2 SVGIG (reference sequence). The CDR3 is 14 residues long. The CDR3 DNA sequence: TGTGCCTGGAGTGTCGGTCGGCAGGGAGAGACCCAGTACTTC. Its translation is CAWSVGRQGETQYF.

This clonotype was detected ten times or more. The rearrangement links TRBV18 to TRBJ2-7, with D possibly matching TRBD1 (5 bases). This CDR3 is built from 15 residues. V was clipped by 3 bases and J by 3 bases, with 15 bases between them. The germline CDR1 and CDR2 sequences are KGHSH and LQKENI. The CDR3 loop reads CASSPGQGSIYEQYF. The CDR3 DNA follows: TGTGCCAGCTCACCGGGGCAGGGAAGCATCTACGAGCAGTACTTC. The variable domain in full, with the rest retrieved from reference TRBV18 and TRBJ2-7, is NAGVMQNPRHLVRRRGQEARLRCSPMKGHSHVYWYRQLPEEGLKFMVYLQKENIIDESGMPKERFSAEFPKEGPSILRIQQVVRGDSAAYFCASSPGQGSIYEQYFGPGTRLTVT.

In its sample, this clonotype was seen many times. This chain connects TRBV10-1 to TRBJ1-2; no firm D call. V was clipped by 2 bases and J by 4 bases, with 8 bases between them. Germline V CDR1 and CDR2: WNHNN, SYGVQD (reference sequence). The length of the CDR3 is 13 residues. CDR3 residues: CASSESSGYGYTF. The CDR3 nucleotides are TGCGCCAGCAGTGAGAGTTCAGGCTATGGCTACACCTTC.

This clonotype was seen only a few times. The chain links TRBV6-5 to TRBJ1-1; D unclear. CDR1 is MNHEY, CDR2 SVGAGI, per germline. The V and J ends lost 0 bases and 4 bases respectively, with 6 bases between them. CDR3 length: 13 amino acids. DNA for the CDR3: TGTGCCAGCAGTTACTCGGAGGGCACTGAAGCTTTCTTT. This sequence encodes CASSYSEGTEAFF.

This sequence joins TRBV20-1 and TRBJ2-5; D call uncertain. Germline assignment: CDR1 DFQATT and CDR2 SNEGSKA (reference sequence). The CDR3 consists of 14 residues. V was clipped by 0 bases and J by 2 bases, with 10 bases between them. CDR3 nucleotides: TGCAGTGCTAGAGATTTCGGCAGGCAAGAGACCCAGTACTTC. Its protein is CSARDFGRQETQYF.

Many counts were recorded for this clonotype. The chain links TRBV28 to TRBJ1-6, with D possibly TRBD1 on 6 matching bases. Germline values: CDR1 MDHEN, CDR2 SYDVKM. V was clipped by 5 bases and J by 7 bases, with 18 bases between them. This CDR3 has 16 residues. CDR3 coding DNA: TGTGCCAGCAGTCCCGCACAGGGAAGTGGAAATTCACCCCTCCACTTT. Residues: CASSPAQGSGNSPLHF.

The genes are TRBV20-1 and TRBJ2-7; 7 bases map to TRBD1. The V and J ends lost 0 bases and 4 bases, in that order; junction bases with no gene match: 9. Germline CDR1 DFQATT, CDR2 SNEGSKA (reference sequence). The CDR3 is made up of 15 amino acids. CDR3 in amino acids: CSARDLTGWEYEQYF. The CDR3 coding sequence is TGCAGTGCTAGAGACCTGACAGGGTGGGAGTACGAGCAGTACTTC.